The source of this T cell receptor (beta chain) is a study of CD8 T cells in ankylosing spondylitis. V gave up 2 bases and J gave up 5 bases; unmatched junction bases: 7. Germline V CDR1 and CDR2: SEHNR, FQNEAQ (reference sequence). The CDR3 spans 16 residues. Quantitative 5'-RACE with molecular barcodes produced the TCR beta libraries. From the 5' RACE reads, TCRdb called clonotypes with MiXCR, one entry per CDR3 protein. Among roughly 700,000 distinct CDR3 sequences listed, roughly 19% were seen once. A word on this clonotype: Its antigen is still unknown.

Broader study findings: Previous work reported some of these motif variants in the synovial fluid and blood of reactive arthritis. Several highly homologous variants formed a TCR beta motif that appeared characteristic of ankylosing spondylitis blood.

This chain links TRBV7-9 with TRBJ1-5; 9 bases align to TRBD1. The specimen sequenced was blood, either unsorted or a sorted T cell fraction (not recorded which). The source is a male donor with ankylosing spondylitis. CDR3 region: CASSLSGTGIYQPQHF. The CDR3 DNA is TGTGCCAGCAGCTTATCGGGGACAGGGATCTATCAGCCCCAGCATTTT.